The 20 T cell receptor beta chains given below trace back to one sample, sequenced in a study of T cell repertoires in cytomegalovirus infection. TCRdb processed the reads anew with MiXCR; each CDR3 protein has one entry. The sample has 200,000 to 300,000 distinct CDR3 sequences; around 13% are singletons. Specimen: PBMCs. These receptors were collected from a human donor in good health (CMV status not recorded). Some clones in this sample may be carry-over from other donors' samples.

This chain uses TRBV7-9 with TRBJ2-1, with a possible D match to TRBD1 (6 bases). Germline CDR1 SEHNR, CDR2 FQNEAQ (reference sequence). The CDR3 contains 16 residues. Trimming cost V 5 bases and J 7 bases, with 21 bases left between them. The chain's CDR3 is CASSPGQSIIRNEQFF. The CDR3, as DNA: TGTGCCAGCAGCCCCGGACAGTCGATAATCAGGAATGAGCAGTTCTTC.

This clonotype was seen a few times. This chain connects TRBV20-1 to TRBJ2-7, with D possibly being TRBD2 (5 bases). V lost 4 bases and J lost 4, with 14 bases in between. This CDR3 has 13 amino acids. The V gene's germline CDR1 is DFQATT and CDR2 SNEGSKA (reference sequence). The DNA for the CDR3 is TGCAGTGCTACCGGGATTGCGTCATACGAGCAGTACTTC. This codes for CSATGIASYEQYF.

This clonotype was recorded at least ten times. The CDR3 bases are TGTGCCAGCAGCTCGCCTCAGGGGCGCGTGGGGGCCAACGTCCTGACTTTC. Translated: CASSSPQGRVGANVLTF. The rearrangement links TRBV7-9 to TRBJ2-6; D possibly corresponds to TRBD1 (6 bases). The length of the CDR3 is 17 residues. Looked up from germline, CDR1 is SEHNR and CDR2 is FQNEAQ (reference sequence). V dropped 4 bases and J dropped 4 bases, with 17 bases sitting between them.

The table lists this clonotype with a few counts. This chain uses TRBV11-2 with TRBJ2-4, with unresolved D. Germline V gene data show CDR1 as SGHAT and CDR2 as FQNNGV. This CDR3 has 12 amino acids. Trimming took 5 bases from V and 7 from J, leaving 9 bases between them. CDR3 DNA: TGTGCCAGCAGCCCCGCCGGGAACATTCAGTACTTC. It is translated as CASSPAGNIQYF.

This clonotype was observed a single time. V usage is TRBV6-2 or TRBV6-3 and J usage is TRBJ2-6; D gene uncertain. From germline, CDR1 is MNHEY and CDR2 SVGEGT. The CDR3 consists of 15 residues. Between the trimmed V and J ends, which lost 7 bases and 3 bases, there was a span of 13 bases. CDR3 nucleotides: TGTGCCAGCATGAATGGTGGGGTTGGGGCCAACGTCCTGACTTTC. Residues: CASMNGGVGANVLTF.

There are a few counts of this clonotype. This sequence joins TRBV6-1 and TRBJ2-1; 9 bases agree with TRBD2. Germline loops: CDR1 MNHNS, CDR2 SASEGT. The CDR3 extends over 16 amino acids. V shed 5 bases, J shed 2 bases, and the junction held 7 bases outside the gene matches. Here the CDR3 reads CASSLLGGRAYNEQFF. The CDR3 DNA reads as TGTGCCAGCAGTCTCCTTGGCGGGAGGGCCTACAATGAGCAGTTCTTC.

About this clonotype: This clone may be a read error of a much larger clone one base away. The chain joins TRBV7-8 to TRBJ2-7, with D perhaps matching TRBD1 or TRBD2 (5 bases each). Germline V gives CDR1 SGHVS, CDR2 FQNEAQ. CDR3 length equals 16 residues. The CDR3 spells CAGSLVSRGPAYEQYF. CDR3 sequence (DNA): TGTGCCGGCAGCTTAGTTTCCCGGGGACCGGCTTACGAGCAGTACTTC.

The J gene is TRBJ1-5, the V gene TRBV19; D might be TRBD1 (6 bases). Germline CDR1 and CDR2: LNHDA and SQIVND (reference sequence). V shed 3 bases and J shed 2 bases, with 11 bases lying between them. The CDR3 extends over 15 amino acids. The CDR3 bases are TGTGCCAGTAGTATGACAGGTAGTGGCAATCAGCCCCAGCATTTT. Translated: CASSMTGSGNQPQHF.

The chain uses TRBV7-2 and TRBJ2-1; 9 positions match TRBD2. CDR1 is SGHTA and CDR2 is FQGNSA in the germline V gene. The CDR3 has 15 residues. V lost 4 bases to trimming and J lost 3 bases; unmatched junction nucleotides: 4. The CDR3 nucleotides read TGTGCCAGCAGCTCTTCTAGCGGGGACTACAATGAGCAGTTCTTC. It encodes CASSSSSGDYNEQFF.

Ten or more counts support this clonotype. The chain employs TRBV29-1 and TRBJ2-3; tentatively, D is TRBD1 (6 bases). The germline gives CDR1 SQVTM, CDR2 ANQGSEA. The CDR3 covers 14 residues. V lost 4 bases to trimming and J lost 2 bases, with 13 bases between them. The CDR3 nucleotides read TGCAGCGTTGGGCAGGACAGATCCACAGATACGCAGTATTTT. It specifies CSVGQDRSTDTQYF.

The rearrangement joins TRBV2 to TRBJ2-1, with 13 bases matching TRBD2. The CDR3 is 15 amino acids. Trimming cost V 7 bases and J 5 bases; bases outside gene matches: 5. Per the germline V gene, CDR1 is SNHLY and CDR2 is FYNNEI. The CDR3 region is CASNRLAGGNNEQFF. In DNA, the CDR3 is TGTGCCAGCAACCGACTAGCGGGGGGAAACAATGAGCAGTTCTTC.

This clonotype appeared many times. The chain combines TRBV4-1 with TRBJ1-2; D uncertain. The CDR3 is 12 amino acids. CDR1 and CDR2 (germline): MGHRA, YSYEKL. Trimming removed 1 base at V and 8 bases at J, with 8 bases between. CDR3 protein: CASSQVTSGYTF. Here the CDR3 DNA reads TGCGCCAGCAGCCAAGTCACAAGCGGCTACACCTTC.

This clonotype was seen only a few times. This chain joins TRBV29-1 and TRBJ1-4, with unresolved D. There are 10 residues in the CDR3. Looked up from germline, CDR1 is SQVTM and CDR2 is ANQGSEA. The V and J ends lost 7 bases and 6 bases respectively, with 6 bases between them. The CDR3 sequence: CSAGDEKLFF. Written as DNA, the CDR3 is TGCAGCGCCGGGGATGAAAAACTGTTTTTT. The full variable domain, its missing parts supplied by reference TRBV29-1 and TRBJ1-4, is SAVISQKPSRDICQRGTSLTIQCQVDSQVTMMFWYRQQPGQSLTLIATANQGSEATYESGFVIDKFPISRPNLTFSTLTVSNMSPEDSSIYLCSAGDEKLFFGSGTQLSVL.

This clonotype appeared many times. This chain joins TRBV19 and TRBJ1-5; D is perhaps TRBD1 (5 bases). V lost 0 bases, J lost 3 bases, and 15 bases lay in between. The CDR3 has 17 residues. Germline CDR1 and CDR2: LNHDA and SQIVND (reference sequence). This chain's CDR3 is CASSIDQGSHFNQPQHF. The DNA for the CDR3 is TGTGCCAGTAGTATAGATCAGGGCAGCCATTTCAATCAGCCCCAGCATTTT.

This clonotype came up many times. The chain employs TRBV19 and TRBJ2-3; no clear D. Trimming left V 3 bases short and J 0 bases short, with 13 bases between. Germline V gene data show CDR1 as LNHDA and CDR2 as SQIVND (reference sequence). This CDR3 comprises 16 residues. CDR3: CASSILWELSTDTQYF. For the CDR3, the DNA is TGTGCCAGTAGTATCCTGTGGGAACTCAGCACAGATACGCAGTATTTT.

This clonotype was seen many times. This rearrangement joins TRBV7-2 to TRBJ1-1; D is ambiguous. V was pared by 2 bases and J by 3 bases, with 16 bases between. Looked up from germline, CDR1 is SGHTA and CDR2 is FQGNSA. The CDR3 is 16 residues long. CDR3 in DNA: TGTGCCAGCAGCTTATACCCCGGCGGTACTGACACTGAAGCTTTCTTT. Translating it yields CASSLYPGGTDTEAFF.

The rearrangement joins TRBV19 to TRBJ1-5, with a weak D call TRBD1 (6 bases). The V gene's germline CDR1 is LNHDA and CDR2 SQIVND (reference sequence). V was trimmed by 10 bases and J by 0 bases, leaving 13 bases between them. CDR3 size: 14 residues. The CDR3 DNA sequence: TGTGCCACACAGGGCCCATATAGCAATCAGCCCCAGCATTTT. Translated: CATQGPYSNQPQHF.

This clonotype was counted between two and nine times. The chain combines TRBV29-1 with TRBJ2-5; D remains unclear. CDR3 length equals 11 residues. Germline loops: CDR1 SQVTM, CDR2 ANQGSEA. V shed 6 bases and J shed 2 bases, with 7 bases lying between them. This CDR3 is CSVNLQETQYF. CDR3 sequence (DNA): TGCAGCGTCAATTTACAAGAGACCCAGTACTTC.

There are a few counts of this clonotype. The chain joins TRBV6-1 to TRBJ2-7; D possibly matches TRBD1 or TRBD2 (5 bases each). V was trimmed by 6 bases and J by 2 bases, leaving 11 bases between them. The length of the CDR3 is 13 residues. From germline, CDR1 is MNHNS and CDR2 SASEGT. This CDR3 is CASSQPGPYEQYF. CDR3 in DNA: TGTGCCAGCAGCCAACCGGGACCCTACGAGCAGTACTTC.

V and J are TRBV12-3 or TRBV12-4 and TRBJ2-7; D gene uncertain. CDR3 size: 9 residues. With 8 bases removed from V and 2 bases from J, the gap between germline ends came to 1 base. CDR3 loop: CASPYEQYF. The CDR3 DNA reads as TGTGCCAGCCCCTACGAGCAGTACTTC.